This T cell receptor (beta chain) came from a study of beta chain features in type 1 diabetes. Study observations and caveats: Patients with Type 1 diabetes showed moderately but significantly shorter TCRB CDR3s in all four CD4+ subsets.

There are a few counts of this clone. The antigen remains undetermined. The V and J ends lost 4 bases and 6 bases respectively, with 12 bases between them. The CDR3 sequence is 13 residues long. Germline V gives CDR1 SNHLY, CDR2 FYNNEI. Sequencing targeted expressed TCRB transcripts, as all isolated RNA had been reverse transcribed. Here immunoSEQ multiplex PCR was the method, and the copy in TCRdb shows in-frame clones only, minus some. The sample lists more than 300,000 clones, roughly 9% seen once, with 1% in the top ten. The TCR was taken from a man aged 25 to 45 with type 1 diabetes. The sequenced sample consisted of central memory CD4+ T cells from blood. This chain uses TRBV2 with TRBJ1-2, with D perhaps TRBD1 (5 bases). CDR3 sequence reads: CASSVVREDGYTF. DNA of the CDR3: TGTGCCAGCAGTGTAGTCAGGGAGGATGGCTACACCTTC.